A selection of T cell receptor beta chains follows, all from one sample in a study of blood T cell repertoires in COVID-19. Assay used: immunoSEQ multiplex PCR; TCRdb lists only in-frame clones, some missing. The sample consists of about 150,000 clones, roughly 86% of them appearing once. Sequencing was performed on peripheral blood. These receptors came from a woman of 80 years or more with COVID-19, enrolled during active disease. Both conserved end residues are part of each CDR3. A D gene is named only where the DNA matches it firmly. Some rows have no size entry. The others give once, few or many, or a class for an expanded clone.

-,-,TRBJ2-3,TRBV6-5,TGTGCCAGCAGTAAACCAGACACAGATACGCAGTATTTT,CASSKPDTDTQYF
-,TRBD2,TRBJ2-7,TRBV5-4,TGTGCCAGCAGCTTGGACGGGAGGTCCCACGAGCAGTACTTC,CASSLDGRSHEQYF
-,-,TRBJ1-5,TRBV6-5,TGTGCCAGCAGTCCCTTTGGCTTTAGCAATCAGCCCCAGCATTTT,CASSPFGFSNQPQHF
-,TRBD2,TRBJ2-3,TRBV7-9,TGTGCCAGCAGCCGCGGGAGGGCTCCGGGAGGGACAGATACGCAGTATTTT,CASSRGRAPGGTDTQYF
-,-,TRBJ1-5,TRBV27,TGTGCCAGCAGTTGGAACAGGGAAGGTCAGCCCCAGCATTTT,CASSWNREGQPQHF
-,-,TRBJ2-3,TRBV5-1,TGCGCCAGCAGCTTGGCGGGACTTGGCACAGATACGCAGTATTTT,CASSLAGLGTDTQYF
-,TRBD1,TRBJ2-2,TRBV7-8,TGTGCCAGCAGCTTAGGACAGGGGATGGGCACCGGGGAGCTGTTTTTT,CASSLGQGMGTGELFF
-,-,TRBJ1-4,TRBV6-6,TGTGCCACCGATCCAGGCAATGAAAAACTGTTTTTT,CATDPGNEKLFF
few,TRBD1,TRBJ1-4,TRBV6-2/TRBV6-3,TGTGCCAGCAGTTACTCGGGGACAGCTGGAAATCTGTTTTTT,CASSYSGTAGNLFF
-,TRBD2,TRBJ2-1,TRBV27,TGTGCCAGCAGTCGGAGTGGTGGGACTAGGGGCTCCTACAATGAGCAGTTCTTC,CASSRSGGTRGSYNEQFF
-,-,TRBJ1-4,TRBV5-1,TGCGCCAGCAGCTTAAGTGGCCCTAATGAAAAACTGTTTTTT,CASSLSGPNEKLFF
-,TRBD1,TRBJ1-5,TRBV19,TGTGCCAGTAGTAGTACAGGGGGGATATTAAGCAATCAGCCCCAGCATTTT,CASSSTGGILSNQPQHF
-,TRBD1,TRBJ2-7,TRBV7-9,TGTGCCAGCAGCCAACCGGGACAGGGGTTATACGAGCAGTACTTC,CASSQPGQGLYEQYF
once,TRBD1,TRBJ1-5,TRBV27,TGTGCCAGCAGTGGGCTTGGGACAGGGGGAAATCAGCCCCAGCATTTT,CASSGLGTGGNQPQHF
-,-,TRBJ1-4,TRBV11-2,TGTGCCAGCAGTTCCACCGACGCGGGGGGAGAAAAACTGTTTTTT,CASSSTDAGGEKLFF